This T cell receptor (beta chain) emerged from a study of cytotoxic CD8 clonotypes in ibrutinib-treated CLL. Study as a whole: Response samples were taken after a median about twelve months of treatment, range 6 to 36.

Study-level findings and limits: While tracking circulating CD8+ T-cell counts, baseline clonality exceeded that of age-matched healthy donors.

The protocol was immunoSEQ multiplex PCR, while the TCRdb copy is restricted to in-frame clones and leaves out a portion. The sample has around 160,000 clones, over 65% seen once. The CDR3 is made up of 15 amino acids. CDR1 is LGHNA, CDR2 YNFKEQ, per germline. V was pared by 0 bases and J by 2 bases, with 3 bases of the junction left unmatched. Concerning this clone itself: Its cognate antigen is unknown. The sample holds other DNA sequences that translate to the same CDR3.

The origin of this receptor is a human donor with chronic lymphocytic leukemia. Sequencing was performed on PBMCs, taken after 12 months of ibrutinib treatment. The chain combines TRBV4-2 with TRBJ2-5; 7 bases fit TRBD2. Written as DNA, the CDR3 is TGTGCCAGCAGCCAAGATGGGACTACACAAGAGACCCAGTACTTC. It specifies CASSQDGTTQETQYF.